This T cell receptor beta chain was sequenced in a study of cytomegalovirus exposure and HLA in healthy donors. Study-level points and caveats: From TCR beta sequences, most subjects' HLA-A and HLA-B alleles were reportedly predicted accurately. V- and J-gene trimming of TCR beta was linked (in a later analysis) to a missense DCLRE1C variant.

Germline-derived CDR1 and CDR2 are SGDLS and YYNGEE. J lost 0 bases, V lost 4 bases, and 6 bases had no gene match. This CDR3 spans 17 amino acids. It was healthy bone marrow donors who served as donors. About this clone itself: Its antigen is unidentified.

With 60 Vbeta and 13 Jbeta primers, the PCR was carried out. Clones were read by immunoSEQ multiplex PCR, and TCRdb kept only the in-frame ones, dropping some. The data hold about 180,000 clones, with under 80% observed a single time. The material sequenced was PBMCs. This sequence originates from a human donor in good health. The chain has TRBV9 and TRBJ2-2; 10 bases align to TRBD2. CDR3 amino acids: CASSRTSGPPNTGELFF. DNA for the CDR3: TGTGCCAGCAGCAGGACTAGCGGCCCTCCGAACACCGGGGAGCTGTTTTTT.